The next 18 T cell receptor beta chains were all read from a single sample in a study of T cell responses to AZD1222 COVID-19 vaccine. Using immunoSEQ multiplex PCR, the repertoire was profiled, and TCRdb retains in-frame clones only, with some absent. The data hold about 120,000 clones, with around 87% observed a single time. This specimen consisted of peripheral blood, obtained 28 days after the second AZD1222 dose. The receptor set was obtained from an adult who received the AZD1222 COVID-19 vaccine.

The chain couples TRBV4-1 to TRBJ2-7; no reliable D call. The CDR3 loop spans 14 amino acids. The V and J ends lost 0 bases and 4 bases respectively, with 10 bases between them. Germline V gene data show CDR1 as MGHRA and CDR2 as YSYEKL. As DNA, the CDR3 is TGCGCCAGCAGCCAAGAAGTACACGAATACGAGCAGTACTTC. Its translation is CASSQEVHEYEQYF.

J is TRBJ2-5 and V is TRBV7-9; 10 nucleotides match TRBD2. Germline V lookup: CDR1 SEHNR, CDR2 FQNEAQ (reference sequence). Germline trimming cut 1 base from V and 9 bases from J; bases unmatched to any gene: 11. The CDR3 has 16 amino acids. The CDR3 DNA reads TGTGCCAGCAGCTTAGTCCCCAGCGGGGGGGCCGGGGCCCAGTACTTC. Amino acid sequence: CASSLVPSGGAGAQYF.

The chain employs TRBV15 and TRBJ2-5; D is uncertain. The CDR3 length is 13 residues. Trimming took 5 bases from V and 12 from J, leaving 19 bases between them. Germline CDR1 LNHNV, CDR2 YYDKDF (reference sequence). CDR3 sequence: CATSFRRQQLEYF. In DNA form, the CDR3 reads TGTGCCACCAGCTTCCGTCGTCAGCAGTTGGAGTACTTC.

The chain uses TRBV5-1 and TRBJ2-3; TRBD2 aligns across 12 bases. The CDR3 is made up of 15 amino acids. Germline lookup yields CDR1 SGHRS and CDR2 YFSETQ. The J segment lost 4 bases and the V segment lost 1 base, leaving 1 base of the junction unmatched. In nucleotides, the CDR3 is TGCGCCAGCAGCTTGACTAGCGGGGGGCCAGATACGCAGTATTTT. Its protein product is CASSLTSGGPDTQYF.

The rearrangement links TRBV12-3 or TRBV12-4 to TRBJ1-2; 7 nucleotides line up with TRBD1. This CDR3 has 13 amino acids. Losses at the gene ends were 6 bases for V and 3 bases for J; bases not matched to a gene: 4. CDR3 coding DNA: TGTGCCAGCAGGCCGACAGGGTACTATGGCTACACCTTC. Translated: CASRPTGYYGYTF.

This clone is a singleton in its sample. V usage is TRBV6-1 and J usage is TRBJ1-5; D is uncertain. Trimming stripped 1 base from V and 9 bases from J, with 7 bases between. The CDR3 loop spans 12 amino acids. CDR1 is MNHNS, CDR2 SASEGT, per germline. The DNA for the CDR3 is TGTGCCAGCAGTGAAGGCGCGAGGCCCCAGCATTTT. It specifies CASSEGARPQHF.

The J gene is TRBJ2-3, the V gene TRBV30, with 9 bases aligning to TRBD1. The CDR3 runs to 14 residues. The ends lost 4 bases at V and 1 base at J; junction bases unmatched: 3. In germline, CDR1 is GTSNPN, CDR2 SVGIG (reference sequence). CDR3 protein: CAWTWTGGTDTQYF. CDR3 DNA sequence: TGTGCCTGGACCTGGACAGGGGGCACAGATACGCAGTATTTT.

CDR3 nucleotides: TGTGCCAGCAGCTTGAAGGGACAGACCTACGAGCAGTACTTC. The encoded protein is CASSLKGQTYEQYF. V usage is TRBV5-4 and J usage is TRBJ2-7; 7 bases fit TRBD1. This CDR3 has 14 residues. The V gene end was trimmed by 1 base and the J gene end by 2 bases; junction bases not matched to a gene: 3. The germline V gene has CDR1 SGHNT and CDR2 YYREEE (reference sequence). Together with reference TRBV5-4 and TRBJ2-7, the CDR3 gives the full variable domain: ETGVTQSPTHLIKTRGQQVTLRCSSQSGHNTVSWYQQALGQGPQFIFQYYREEENGRGNFPPRFSGLQFPNYSSELNVNALELDDSALYLCASSLKGQTYEQYFGPGTRLTVT.

This sequence joins TRBV6-4 and TRBJ2-2; 10 bases align to TRBD1. The CDR3 loop spans 15 amino acids. With V trimmed by 3 bases and J by 3 bases, 1 base remained unmatched. Germline lookup yields CDR1 MRHNA and CDR2 SNTAGT. The CDR3 region has the DNA TGTGCCAGCAGTGATGGGACAGGGGACACCGGGGAGCTGTTTTTT. This sequence encodes CASSDGTGDTGELFF.

The rearrangement uses TRBV7-8 and TRBJ1-3; tentative D call: TRBD1 (5 bases). CDR1 is SGHVS, CDR2 FQNEAQ, per germline. The CDR3 contains 17 residues. V lost 5 bases, J lost 4 bases, and 21 bases lay in between. The CDR3 loop is CASSPPASGAGGNTIYF. CDR3 DNA sequence: TGTGCCAGCAGCCCGCCGGCCAGCGGGGCAGGGGGAAACACCATATATTTT.

The chain has TRBV7-9 and TRBJ1-1; TRBD1 matches 7 bases. J was trimmed by 3 bases and V by 5 bases; bases with no gene match: 3. Germline CDR1 is SEHNR and CDR2 is FQNEAQ (reference sequence). The CDR3 runs to 13 residues. CDR3 loop: CASSTGTDTEAFF. The DNA of the CDR3 is TGTGCCAGCAGCACCGGGACAGACACTGAAGCTTTCTTT.

The rearrangement links TRBV18 to TRBJ1-3, with D possibly matching TRBD1 (5 bases). CDR3 length: 16 amino acids. The V end lost 3 bases, the J end lost 0 bases, and 12 bases lay between the germline ends. Germline lookup yields CDR1 KGHSH and CDR2 LQKENI. The CDR3 DNA reads as TGTGCCAGCTCACCTCAACAGGACCTCTCTGGAAACACCATATATTTT. This encodes CASSPQQDLSGNTIYF.

This chain links TRBV7-9 with TRBJ2-1; no reliable D call. V lost 1 base to trimming and J lost 4 bases, with 5 bases between them. This CDR3 spans 13 amino acids. From germline, CDR1 is SEHNR and CDR2 FQNEAQ (reference sequence). The CDR3 DNA reads TGTGCCAGCAGCTTAGTTTCGTACAATGAGCAGTTCTTC. Translating it yields CASSLVSYNEQFF.

J is TRBJ1-1 and V is TRBV18; no reliable D call. CDR1 KGHSH and CDR2 LQKENI come from the germline V gene. Trimming took 1 base from V and 1 from J, leaving 7 bases between them. There are 14 residues in the CDR3. CDR3 DNA: TGTGCCAGCTCACCACAAAGTTGGAACACTGAAGCTTTCTTT. This sequence encodes CASSPQSWNTEAFF.

The chain joins TRBV12-3 or TRBV12-4 to TRBJ1-2; no firm D call. V lost 5 bases to trimming and J lost 7 bases, with 14 bases between them. The CDR3 consists of 13 residues. Here the CDR3 DNA reads TGTGCCAGCAGTCTGCCCGGTCGGCCTGGCTACACCTTC. Translated, it gives CASSLPGRPGYTF.

The chain joins TRBV18 to TRBJ2-7, with D perhaps matching TRBD1 (5 bases). Trimming removed 0 bases from V and 0 bases from J, with 9 bases in between. Germline lookup yields CDR1 KGHSH and CDR2 LQKENI. This CDR3 has 15 residues. The CDR3 region has the DNA TGTGCCAGCTCACCACCGGGGCGTAGCTCCTACGAGCAGTACTTC. As protein: CASSPPGRSSYEQYF.

J is TRBJ1-2 and V is TRBV24-1; D may be TRBD1 (5 bases). CDR1 KGHDR and CDR2 SFDVKD come from the germline V gene. V was trimmed by 4 bases and J by 4 bases, leaving 9 bases between them. The CDR3 is 13 residues long. CDR3 sequence reads: CATSEGPAYGYTF. As DNA, the CDR3 is TGTGCCACCAGTGAGGGACCTGCCTATGGCTACACCTTC.

This clone turned up a few times. J is TRBJ2-7 and V is TRBV19; perhaps D is TRBD1 or TRBD2 (5 bases each). Germline V CDR1 and CDR2: LNHDA, SQIVND (reference sequence). V dropped 4 bases and J dropped 4 bases, with 17 bases sitting between them. There are 15 residues in the CDR3. CDR3 DNA sequence: TGTGCCAGTAGTACCGGGACCACCGTTCCATACGAGCAGTACTTC. This encodes CASSTGTTVPYEQYF.